This TCR beta chain is from a study of control samples from healthy donors and cancer patients. Clones were read by immunoSEQ multiplex PCR, and TCRdb kept only the in-frame ones, dropping some. The data contain around 180,000 clones, about 90% of them singletons. The CDR3 runs to 16 residues. V was trimmed by 2 bases and J by 3 bases, leaving 14 bases between them. Germline values: CDR1 SGHRS, CDR2 YFSETQ. The sequenced sample consisted of blood. This sequence was found in a woman aged 25-40 years in good health. The gene calls are TRBV5-1 and TRBJ2-2; tentative D call: TRBD2 (5 bases). CDR3 loop: CASSFGRLRDTGELFF. The DNA of the CDR3 is TGCGCCAGCAGCTTTGGGAGATTAAGGGACACCGGGGAGCTGTTTTTT. Filled out from reference TRBV5-1 and TRBJ2-2, the complete variable domain reads KAGVTQTPRYLIKTRGQQVTLSCSPISGHRSVSWYQQTPGQGLQFLFEYFSETQRNKGNFPGRFSGRQFSNSRSEMNVSTLELGDSALYLCASSFGRLRDTGELFFGEGSRLTVL.